This T cell receptor (beta chain) was captured by sequencing in a study of CD8+CD57+ T cells in acquired aplastic anemia. Whole-study context: Sorted cells (CD4+ and CD8+) yielded DNA amounts that averaged about 3.1 ug.

This CDR3 comprises 15 residues. Germline V gene sequence: CDR1 PRHDT, CDR2 FYEKMQ (reference sequence). Trimming at V came to 5 bases and at J to 6 bases, leaving 12 bases not matched to a gene. General study results and limits: Simpson's diversity of CD8+ cells was not significantly different in patients compared with controls. Roughly 27 sequences, all CD8+ CDR3, were shared between patients and controls.

Genomic DNA served as template for TCR beta VDJ and CDR3 profiling. TCRdb used MiXCR to reprocess the reads, holding one entry per CDR3 protein. The repertoire consists of 150,000 to 200,000 distinct CDR3 sequences, with under 70% occurring once and the leading ten covering approximately 44%. Worth noting for this clonotype: Its antigen is as yet unknown.

The sequencing sample was made of sorted CD4+, CD8+, or CD8+CD57+ T cells (not recorded which) from PBMCs. The genes are TRBV13 and TRBJ2-7; TRBD2 matches at 8 bases. The TCR sequence derives from a human donor with severe aplastic anemia or a healthy control (not recorded which). This CDR3 reads CASSREGTGLSEQYF. CDR3 DNA: TGTGCCAGCAGCCGGGAGGGGACCGGCCTCTCCGAGCAGTACTTC.